Listed here are 12 T cell receptor beta chains from one sample, sequenced in a study of cytomegalovirus exposure and HLA in healthy donors. Amplification used 60 Vbeta primers and 13 Jbeta primers. Generated by immunoSEQ multiplex PCR, the TCRdb table keeps only in-frame clones and is missing some. The sample has 150,000 or so clones, over 75% seen once; the top ten hold around 6.2%. Sequencing was performed on PBMCs. Source of these receptors: a man aged 25 to 40 in good health and CMV-seropositive.

The rearrangement uses TRBV7-2 and TRBJ2-7, with D possibly TRBD1 on 6 matching bases. Germline CDR1 and CDR2: SGHTA and FQGNSA. Trimming took 6 bases from V and 0 from J, leaving 15 bases between them. There are 15 residues in the CDR3. CDR3 residues: CASSPGTLSSYEQYF. The CDR3 DNA reads as TGTGCCAGCAGTCCCGGGACATTGAGCTCCTACGAGCAGTACTTC.

The chain couples TRBV28 to TRBJ2-7, with TRBD1 identical over 9 bases. The CDR3 loop spans 14 amino acids. Per germline, CDR1 MDHEN and CDR2 SYDVKM. Trimming took 8 bases from V and 5 from J; bases not matched to a gene: 10. CDR3 nucleotides: TGTGCCAGCCAATCCGGGACAGGGATCCACGAGCAGTACTTC. Its protein is CASQSGTGIHEQYF.

The chain carries TRBV7-2 and TRBJ1-6; 8 bases match TRBD1. V dropped 6 bases and J dropped 10; count of bases not matched to a gene: 5. The CDR3 totals 13 residues. CDR1 and CDR2 (germline): SGHTA, FQGNSA. The CDR3: CASRADRVSPLHF. The CDR3 DNA follows: TGTGCCAGCAGAGCGGACAGGGTCTCACCCCTCCACTTT.

This chain joins TRBV6-5 and TRBJ1-5; weak D call: TRBD1 (5 bases). Germline V gives CDR1 MNHEY, CDR2 SVGAGI. This CDR3 is built from 15 residues. Trimming cost V 0 bases and J 11 bases, with 17 bases left between them. CDR3 protein: CASSYSGQGGSAQHF. DNA for the CDR3: TGTGCCAGCAGTTACTCGGGCCAGGGTGGATCGGCCCAGCATTTT.

The chain is built from TRBV5-1 and TRBJ2-1; 13 positions match TRBD2. CDR1 and CDR2 (germline): SGHRS, YFSETQ. Losses at the gene ends were 4 bases for V and 1 base for J; bases not matched to a gene: 8. The CDR3 runs to 18 residues. This CDR3 reads CASSPLAGGPNSYNEQFF. The CDR3 bases are TGCGCCAGCAGCCCACTAGCGGGGGGGCCAAATTCCTACAATGAGCAGTTCTTC.

This clone came up a few times. The CDR3 DNA sequence: TGTGCCAGCAGTTTTCGACGGCTATCAGGGGGGACTGAAGCTTTCTTT. This gives the protein CASSFRRLSGGTEAFF. The V call is TRBV27, the J call TRBJ1-1; 7 positions match TRBD1. Trimming took 3 bases from V and 5 from J; bases not matched to a gene: 12. Germline CDR1 MNHEY, CDR2 SMNVEV (reference sequence). There are 16 residues in the CDR3.

This clone has a count of ten or more. This chain uses TRBV11-2 with TRBJ2-7; D perhaps matches TRBD2 (6 bases). Germline loops: CDR1 SGHAT, CDR2 FQNNGV. The V gene lost 2 bases and the J gene lost 4 bases, with 12 bases spanning the gap. This CDR3 has 14 amino acids. Here the CDR3 reads CASSLRGGIYEQYF. The CDR3 DNA reads as TGTGCCAGCAGCTTACGGGGAGGAATATACGAGCAGTACTTC.

CDR3 nucleotide sequence: TGTGCCATCACTCAGGGGATAGACACTGAAGCTTTCTTT. This codes for CAITQGIDTEAFF. This chain uses TRBV10-3 with TRBJ1-1; the D gene is possibly TRBD1 (6 bases). Germline V lookup: CDR1 ENHRY, CDR2 SYGVKD. This CDR3 is 13 amino acids long. V lost 7 bases, J lost 3 bases, and 12 bases lay in between.

The chain carries TRBV18 and TRBJ1-4; maybe TRBD1 (5 bases). Germline CDR1 KGHSH, CDR2 LQKENI. Trimming left V 6 bases short and J 5 bases short, with 10 bases between. This CDR3 has 13 residues. CDR3 region: CASSPGVNEKLFF. CDR3 nucleotides: TGTGCCAGCTCCCCGGGGGTGAATGAAAAACTGTTTTTT.

V is TRBV29-1 and J is TRBJ2-7, with 9 bases identical to TRBD1. The CDR3 is made up of 16 amino acids. The V segment lost 1 base and the J segment 3 bases; nucleotides outside the gene matches: 10. Germline V gene sequence: CDR1 SQVTM, CDR2 ANQGSEA. Written as DNA, the CDR3 is TGCAGCGTTGAAGGGGCCCGACAGGGGGACTACTACGAGCAGTACTTC. Protein product: CSVEGARQGDYYEQYF.

The rearrangement joins TRBV28 to TRBJ1-3, with 8 bases matching TRBD1. CDR3 length: 17 residues. V lost 6 bases and J lost 3; bases outside the gene matches: 13. Germline V gene lookup returns CDR1 MDHEN and CDR2 SYDVKM. The CDR3: CASSPGQGAGHGNTIYF. In DNA form, the CDR3 reads TGTGCCAGCAGCCCTGGACAGGGAGCTGGTCATGGAAACACCATATATTTT.

V usage is TRBV11-2 and J usage is TRBJ2-6, with 7 bases matching TRBD1. After removal of 4 bases from V and 2 bases from J, the junction contained 11 bases not matched to a gene. CDR3 length: 18 residues. Germline loops: CDR1 SGHAT, CDR2 FQNNGV. CDR3 amino acids: CASSSTGKKFAGANVLTF. The CDR3 DNA reads TGTGCCAGCAGCTCGACAGGGAAGAAATTCGCTGGGGCCAACGTCCTGACTTTC.